This T cell receptor (beta chain) was obtained from a study of blood T cell repertoires in COVID-19. The wider study: Acute and convalescent COVID-19 specimens originated in the United States, Italy and Spain. Sources were T cells, B-cell-depleted T cells, or PBMCs; the material itself was cDNA or gDNA.

Authors' data handling: Counts of nucleated cells, estimated from reference gene primer amplification, were obtained. Here immunoSEQ multiplex PCR was the method, and the copy in TCRdb shows in-frame clones only, minus some. Clone size and V and J calls were adopted from that table, with D and trimming inferred from the DNA. The sample has roughly 220,000 clones, around 80% seen once. Trimming removed 3 bases from V and 5 bases from J; junction bases left unmatched: 6. This CDR3 is built from 14 residues. Germline V gene lookup returns CDR1 SGHDT and CDR2 YYEEEE. The sample consisted of peripheral blood. This chain links TRBV5-6 with TRBJ2-5; 8 nucleotides line up with TRBD2. The sequence was obtained from a man aged 30 to 45 with active or convalescent COVID-19. The CDR3 DNA follows: TGTGCCAGCAGCTCGGGGACTAGTGACGAGACCCAGTACTTC. It codes for CASSSGTSDETQYF.